These 11 T cell receptor beta chains were all obtained from the same sample, sequenced in a study of radiation and T cells in renal cell carcinoma. Assay: immunoSEQ multiplex PCR; the TCRdb copy retains only in-frame clones and omits some. The profile covers some 60,000 clones, with around three quarters appearing a single time and roughly 7.4% taken by the ten largest. The sample's time point: blood 2 weeks post-SBRT. The treatment is: 15 Gy SBRT to primary tumor, nephrectomy 4 weeks later. Sequenced material: blood, taken from a patient whose treatment included radiotherapy and nephrectomy. Receptors were obtained from a man aged 55-75 years with renal cell carcinoma.

This chain links TRBV18 with TRBJ2-7; TRBD1 agrees at 11 bases. J was trimmed by 5 bases and V by 4 bases; bases with no gene match: 7. Germline loops: CDR1 KGHSH, CDR2 LQKENI. The CDR3 is 15 amino acids. The CDR3 DNA sequence: TGTGCCAGCTCACTGTGGACAGGGGGCGTGAACGAGCAGTACGTC. Residues: CASSLWTGGVNEQYV.

J is TRBJ2-5 and V is TRBV6-5; possible D gene TRBD1, 6 bases. Germline values: CDR1 MNHEY, CDR2 SVGAGI. V was clipped by 5 bases and J by 3 bases, with 13 bases between them. The CDR3 totals 14 residues. The DNA of the CDR3 is TGTGCCAGCAGTATGCCAGGGGTAAAAGAGACCCAGTACTTC. Protein: CASSMPGVKETQYF.

V gene TRBV5-1 combines with J gene TRBJ2-2; 11 nucleotides match TRBD2. J lost 5 bases, V lost 4 bases, and 19 bases had no gene match. The CDR3 runs 20 residues. Germline V gene data show CDR1 as SGHRS and CDR2 as YFSETQ. This CDR3 reads CASSAPPVTSGAQETGELFF. CDR3 DNA sequence: TGCGCCAGCAGCGCGCCGCCGGTGACTAGCGGGGCTCAAGAAACCGGGGAGCTGTTTTTT. Looking up the rest from reference TRBV5-1 and TRBJ2-2 gives the full variable domain: KAGVTQTPRYLIKTRGQQVTLSCSPISGHRSVSWYQQTPGQGLQFLFEYFSETQRNKGNFPGRFSGRQFSNSRSEMNVSTLELGDSALYLCASSAPPVTSGAQETGELFFGEGSRLTVL.

This clone was observed a few times. The V gene is TRBV21-1, the J gene TRBJ2-3; the tabulated D call, TRBD1, remains unverified against the DNA. TRBV21-1 is assigned pseudogene status. The CDR3 contains 19 residues. CDR3 DNA sequence: TGTGCCAGCAGCAAAGAACAGGGGAATCGCTGGCACCGCACAGATACGCAGTATTTT. Its translation is CASSKEQGNRWHRTDTQYF.

This chain joins TRBV5-1 and TRBJ2-3; 8 positions match TRBD2. Germline V gene lookup returns CDR1 SGHRS and CDR2 YFSETQ. The CDR3 extends over 13 amino acids. The V segment lost 6 bases and the J segment 4 bases; nucleotides outside the gene matches: 4. The CDR3 sequence is CASKQRESDTQYF. The CDR3 DNA reads as TGCGCCAGCAAACAGCGGGAGTCAGATACGCAGTATTTT. Drawing the rest from reference TRBV5-1 and TRBJ2-3, the complete variable domain is KAGVTQTPRYLIKTRGQQVTLSCSPISGHRSVSWYQQTPGQGLQFLFEYFSETQRNKGNFPGRFSGRQFSNSRSEMNVSTLELGDSALYLCASKQRESDTQYFGPGTRLTVL.

The rearrangement links TRBV19 to TRBJ2-7; D unclear. Germline lookup yields CDR1 LNHDA and CDR2 SQIVND (reference sequence). This CDR3 region has 13 residues. V lost 3 bases and J 5 bases, leaving 11 bases between the germline ends. The DNA for the CDR3 is TGTGCCAGTAGTATCGAAGGGATCCACGAGCAGTACTTC. It is translated as CASSIEGIHEQYF.

This clone was seen a few times. The chain combines TRBV18 with TRBJ2-3; D is unclear. From germline, CDR1 is KGHSH and CDR2 LQKENI. This CDR3 spans 12 amino acids. V was trimmed by 6 bases and J by 4 bases, leaving 8 bases between them. This chain's CDR3 is CASSSISDTQYF. DNA of the CDR3: TGTGCCAGCTCTTCGATTTCAGATACGCAGTATTTT.

The chain uses TRBV5-1 and TRBJ1-1, with TRBD1 identical over 9 bases. Trimming removed 4 bases from V and 5 bases from J; junction bases left unmatched: 9. This CDR3 region has 15 residues. Germline values: CDR1 SGHRS, CDR2 YFSETQ. CDR3 region: CASSKGGQGRTEAFF. The CDR3 DNA sequence: TGCGCCAGCAGCAAAGGCGGACAGGGGAGAACTGAAGCTTTCTTT.

The chain couples TRBV5-4 to TRBJ1-1; a weak D match, TRBD1 (6 bases). Germline V gene data show CDR1 as SGHNT and CDR2 as YYREEE (reference sequence). The CDR3 is 14 amino acids. The V end lost 0 bases, the J end lost 7 bases, and 13 bases lay between the germline ends. CDR3 in amino acids: CASSLALGDIEAFF. The CDR3 DNA is TGTGCCAGCAGCTTGGCCTTGGGGGACATTGAAGCTTTCTTT. Variable domain in full (rest from reference TRBV5-4 and TRBJ1-1): ETGVTQSPTHLIKTRGQQVTLRCSSQSGHNTVSWYQQALGQGPQFIFQYYREEENGRGNFPPRFSGLQFPNYSSELNVNALELDDSALYLCASSLALGDIEAFFGQGTRLTVV.

This chain links TRBV18 with TRBJ2-2; a weak D match, TRBD2 (6 bases). The CDR3 consists of 15 residues. V lost 3 bases and J 3 bases, leaving 11 bases between the germline ends. Germline V CDR1 and CDR2: KGHSH, LQKENI. The CDR3 here is CASSPEGPYTGELFF. The CDR3 coding sequence is TGTGCCAGCTCACCGGAGGGCCCTTACACCGGGGAGCTGTTTTTT.

As to this clone: Other DNA sequences within the sample encode an identical CDR3. J is TRBJ2-5 and V is TRBV5-1; the D gene is possibly TRBD2 (6 bases). CDR3 size: 14 residues. Germline V gene lookup returns CDR1 SGHRS and CDR2 YFSETQ. V was trimmed by 4 bases and J by 5 bases, leaving 15 bases between them. The CDR3, as DNA: TGCGCCAGCAGCAAACTAGCAGGAGATGAGACCCAGTACTTC. It encodes CASSKLAGDETQYF. The full variable domain, with the rest looked up from reference TRBV5-1 and TRBJ2-5, is KAGVTQTPRYLIKTRGQQVTLSCSPISGHRSVSWYQQTPGQGLQFLFEYFSETQRNKGNFPGRFSGRQFSNSRSEMNVSTLELGDSALYLCASSKLAGDETQYFGPGTRLLVL.